Following are 16 T cell receptor beta chains from one sample sequenced in a study of blood T cell repertoires in COVID-19. Clones were read by immunoSEQ multiplex PCR, and TCRdb kept only the in-frame ones, dropping some. The sample has 150,000 to 200,000 clones, 80% seen once. The sample was PBMCs or T cells enriched from blood (not recorded which). These receptors were obtained from a man aged 40-55 years who had recovered from COVID-19.

V and J are TRBV5-1 and TRBJ2-3; weak D call: TRBD1 (6 bases). CDR3 size: 16 residues. The V end lost 0 bases, the J end lost 4 bases, and 15 bases lay between the germline ends. Germline values: CDR1 SGHRS, CDR2 YFSETQ. CDR3 sequence (DNA): TGCGCCAGCAGCTTGGACGGCAGGGGTGGAGCAGATACGCAGTATTTT. Translated, it gives CASSLDGRGGADTQYF.

This clone was seen a handful of times. J is TRBJ1-1 and V is TRBV15; D not certain. Germline V gene lookup returns CDR1 LNHNV and CDR2 YYDKDF (reference sequence). V shed 9 bases and J shed 3 bases, with 17 bases lying between them. There are 14 residues in the CDR3. DNA for the CDR3: TGTGCCACTCACCCGGGAAATATTCACACTGAAGCTTTCTTT. It is translated as CATHPGNIHTEAFF.

The CDR3 coding sequence is TGTGCCAGCAGCCGACGGACAGGGGCTATCTCTGGAAACACCATATATTTT. Its protein product is CASSRRTGAISGNTIYF. V gene TRBV11-3 combines with J gene TRBJ1-3; TRBD1 agrees at 9 bases. Losses at the gene ends were 5 bases for V and 0 bases for J; bases not matched to a gene: 8. Germline V gene lookup returns CDR1 SGHNT and CDR2 YENEEA. CDR3 length: 17 amino acids.

The chain joins TRBV5-4 to TRBJ2-2; 11 positions agree with TRBD2. This CDR3 has 13 residues. In germline, CDR1 is SGHNT, CDR2 YYREEE (reference sequence). The trim removed 9 bases at V and 7 bases at J, leaving 5 bases unmatched. CDR3 sequence reads: CATLTSGVGELFF. The CDR3 coding sequence is TGTGCCACGCTGACTAGCGGGGTCGGGGAGCTGTTTTTT.

This clone was seen only a few times. The gene calls are TRBV27 and TRBJ2-7, with a possible D match to TRBD2 (6 bases). The V gene's germline CDR1 is MNHEY and CDR2 SMNVEV (reference sequence). The CDR3 has 12 amino acids. The germline V and J ends were trimmed by 2 bases and 6 bases, with 8 bases remaining between them. The CDR3 here is CASSLQGGEQYF. The CDR3 bases are TGTGCCAGCAGTTTACAGGGAGGCGAGCAGTACTTC.

This clone has only a few counts. The chain couples TRBV6-5 to TRBJ1-6; 9 bases match TRBD1. Looked up from germline, CDR1 is MNHEY and CDR2 is SVGAGI. This CDR3 is 13 amino acids long. V was clipped by 8 bases and J by 9 bases; unmatched bases: 5. The CDR3 DNA follows: TGTGCCAGCGGGGACAGGGAAATTTCACCCCTCCACTTT. It specifies CASGDREISPLHF.

The rearrangement links TRBV7-6 to TRBJ1-6, with 8 bases fitting TRBD1. This CDR3 comprises 14 residues. Trimming cost V 4 bases and J 10 bases; bases outside gene matches: 6. Germline V gives CDR1 SGHVS, CDR2 FNYEAQ. The CDR3 DNA reads TGTGCCAGCAGCTCAGGGGGCGCGGAATCACCCCTCCACTTT. Translation gives CASSSGGAESPLHF. The entire variable domain, with the rest obtained from reference TRBV7-6 and TRBJ1-6, is as follows: GAGVSQSPRYKVTKRGQDVALRCDPISGHVSLYWYRQALGQGPEFLTYFNYEAQQDKSGLPNDRFSAERPEGSISTLTIQRTEQRDSAMYRCASSSGGAESPLHFGNGTRLTVT.

This clone was seen repeatedly, ten times or more. This sequence joins TRBV27 and TRBJ1-3, with a tentative D call TRBD1 (5 bases). CDR3 length equals 15 residues. Looked up from germline, CDR1 is MNHEY and CDR2 is SMNVEV (reference sequence). V lost 3 bases and J lost 0, with 9 bases in between. The CDR3 here is CASSFRQGSGNTIYF. The CDR3 DNA sequence: TGTGCCAGCAGTTTCCGGCAGGGCTCTGGAAACACCATATATTTT.

Details on this clone: The identical CDR3 is also encoded by other nucleotide sequences in the sample. The rearrangement uses TRBV9 and TRBJ1-2; unclear D gene. CDR1 is SGDLS and CDR2 is YYNGEE in the germline V gene. V gave up 0 bases and J gave up 3 bases, with 6 bases separating them. The CDR3 length is 13 residues. The CDR3 DNA sequence: TGTGCCAGCAGCGTAGGAGGAGACTATGGCTACACCTTC. Translation: CASSVGGDYGYTF.

This clone has at least ten counts. The gene calls are TRBV10-2 and TRBJ2-1; 8 nucleotides line up with TRBD2. The CDR3 length is 19 residues. V gave up 3 bases and J gave up 0 bases; unmatched junction bases: 13. The germline CDR1 and CDR2 sequences are WSHSY and SAAADI. The chain's CDR3 is CASSDWAGGAYSSYNEQFF. The CDR3 DNA is TGCGCCAGCAGTGATTGGGCGGGGGGCGCTTATAGCTCCTACAATGAGCAGTTCTTC.

The genes are TRBV5-4 and TRBJ2-1; 7 positions agree with TRBD1. Germline assignment: CDR1 SGHNT and CDR2 YYREEE (reference sequence). J gave up 0 bases and V 1 base, and 4 bases lay outside the gene matches. The CDR3 loop spans 16 amino acids. This CDR3 reads CASSLPGQSSYNEQFF. For the CDR3, the DNA is TGTGCCAGCAGCTTGCCGGGACAGAGCTCCTACAATGAGCAGTTCTTC.

The rearrangement joins TRBV5-1 to TRBJ1-5; TRBD1 is a possible D gene (6 bases). The germline gives CDR1 SGHRS, CDR2 YFSETQ. The CDR3 is made up of 15 amino acids. V lost 2 bases, J lost 3 bases, and 12 bases lay in between. CDR3 DNA sequence: TGCGCCAGCAGCTTACAGGGCCTTAACAATCAGCCCCAGCATTTT. Its translation is CASSLQGLNNQPQHF.

The chain couples TRBV30 to TRBJ1-2; the D is unclear. The CDR3 loop spans 14 amino acids. CDR1 is GTSNPN and CDR2 is SVGIG in the germline V gene (reference sequence). Trimming removed 0 bases from V and 8 bases from J, with 16 bases in between. The CDR3 loop reads CAWSVLGLIGGYTF. The CDR3 coding sequence is TGTGCCTGGAGTGTACTAGGCCTGATAGGGGGCTACACCTTC.

This clone was found a few times. The chain is built from TRBV15 and TRBJ2-1; 9 nucleotides agree with TRBD2. The germline V gene encodes CDR1 LNHNV and CDR2 YYDKDF (reference sequence). Losses at the gene ends were 0 bases for V and 0 bases for J; bases not matched to a gene: 6. The CDR3 is 18 amino acids. For the CDR3, the DNA is TGTGCCACCAGCAGAGATACGGCGGGGGGGAGCTCCTACAATGAGCAGTTCTTC. Its protein product is CATSRDTAGGSSYNEQFF.

This rearrangement joins TRBV24-1 to TRBJ2-7, with 7 bases lining up with TRBD1. In germline, CDR1 is KGHDR, CDR2 SFDVKD. Trimming took 3 bases from V and 3 from J; bases not matched to a gene: 16. The CDR3 runs to 18 residues. Written as DNA, the CDR3 is TGTGCCACCAGTGATCCCCTTTTACGACAGGGCCCCGTCTACGAGCAGTACTTC. Amino acid sequence: CATSDPLLRQGPVYEQYF.

The chain combines TRBV18 with TRBJ2-3; a possible D gene is TRBD1 (8 bases). This CDR3 has 17 amino acids. The V gene lost 3 bases and the J gene lost 0 bases, with 16 bases spanning the gap. The germline gives CDR1 KGHSH, CDR2 LQKENI. The CDR3 nucleotides are TGTGCCAGCTCACCGAGGACAGGGAGGGCTAGCACAGATACGCAGTATTTT. This translates into CASSPRTGRASTDTQYF.